The rows below give T cell receptor beta chains drawn from one sample of a study of shared clonotypes between healthy human individuals. Profiled with immunoSEQ multiplex PCR; TCRdb holds only in-frame clones, not every one. The sample has hundreds of thousands of clones, about 96% seen once. Sequencing input: naive CD8+ T cells sorted from blood. All receptors come from a woman in her twenties or thirties in good health. Each CDR3 is given with its conserved first and last residue. Each record gives: D gene, clone size, V gene, J gene, CDR3 protein, CDR3 DNA. A D gene is named only where the DNA matches it firmly. Expanded clones get a size class; other rows say once, few or many, or leave the size out.

>-|-|TRBV19|TRBJ1-5
CASSIGVYQPQHF
TGTGCCAGTAGTATTGGGGTTTACCAGCCCCAGCATTTT
>TRBD2|once|TRBV9|TRBJ2-3
CASSVSASGRMSTDTQYF
TGTGCCAGCAGCGTAAGTGCTAGCGGGAGGATGAGCACAGATACGCAGTATTTT
>-|-|TRBV6-1|TRBJ2-7
CASSEGGGLWGEQYF
TGTGCCAGCAGTGAAGGAGGAGGGCTCTGGGGGGAGCAGTACTTC
>TRBD1|-|TRBV2|TRBJ2-1
CASRLEGQGRNEQFF
TGTGCCAGCAGGCTGGAGGGACAGGGGAGGAATGAGCAGTTCTTC
>-|-|TRBV19|TRBJ2-4
CASSIGFKGIQYF
TGTGCCAGTAGTATAGGATTTAAGGGCATTCAGTACTTC
>TRBD2|-|TRBV7-9|TRBJ2-5
CASSLASLAGAPAGETQYF
TGTGCCAGCAGCTTAGCTTCACTAGCGGGAGCCCCCGCTGGAGAGACCCAGTACTTC
>TRBD1|-|TRBV19|TRBJ1-2
CASSIGDREAGYTF
TGTGCCAGTAGTATAGGGGACAGGGAAGCTGGCTACACCTTC
>-|-|TRBV7-8|TRBJ2-7
CASSLVVYEQYF
TGTGCCAGCAGCTTAGTGGTCTACGAGCAGTACTTC
>-|-|TRBV7-9|TRBJ2-1
CASRSSRLGVSSYNEQFF
TGTGCCAGCAGATCCTCGAGGTTGGGGGTAAGCTCCTACAATGAGCAGTTCTTC
>-|once|TRBV29-1|TRBJ2-1
CSVGVTGPLFSGNEQFF
TGCAGCGTTGGGGTTACAGGTCCTTTGTTTTCTGGCAATGAGCAGTTCTTC
>-|-|TRBV27|TRBJ1-3
CASSPRTGNTIYF
TGTGCCAGCAGTCCAAGGACTGGAAACACCATATATTTT
>-|-|TRBV27|TRBJ2-7
CASSLGLNYEQYF
TGTGCCAGCAGTTTAGGGCTAAACTACGAGCAGTACTTC
>-|-|TRBV4-1|TRBJ2-7
CASSQDNSYEQYF
TGCGCCAGCAGCCAAGATAACTCTTACGAGCAGTACTTC